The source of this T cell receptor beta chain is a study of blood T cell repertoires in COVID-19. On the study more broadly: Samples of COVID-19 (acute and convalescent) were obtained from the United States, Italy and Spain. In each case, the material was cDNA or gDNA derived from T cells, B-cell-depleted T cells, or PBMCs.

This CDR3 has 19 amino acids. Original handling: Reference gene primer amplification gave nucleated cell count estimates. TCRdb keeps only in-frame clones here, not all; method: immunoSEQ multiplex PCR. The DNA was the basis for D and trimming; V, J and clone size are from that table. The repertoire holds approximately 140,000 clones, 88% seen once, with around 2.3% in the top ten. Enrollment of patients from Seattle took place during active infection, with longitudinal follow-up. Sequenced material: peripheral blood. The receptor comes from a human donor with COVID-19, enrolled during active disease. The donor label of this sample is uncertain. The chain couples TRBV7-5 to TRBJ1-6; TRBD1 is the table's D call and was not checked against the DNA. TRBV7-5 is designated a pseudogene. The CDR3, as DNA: TGTGTCAGAAGCCCTGGGACAGGGGGGGACGGGTCCTATAATTCACCCCTCCACTTT. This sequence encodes CVRSPGTGGDGSYNSPLHF.